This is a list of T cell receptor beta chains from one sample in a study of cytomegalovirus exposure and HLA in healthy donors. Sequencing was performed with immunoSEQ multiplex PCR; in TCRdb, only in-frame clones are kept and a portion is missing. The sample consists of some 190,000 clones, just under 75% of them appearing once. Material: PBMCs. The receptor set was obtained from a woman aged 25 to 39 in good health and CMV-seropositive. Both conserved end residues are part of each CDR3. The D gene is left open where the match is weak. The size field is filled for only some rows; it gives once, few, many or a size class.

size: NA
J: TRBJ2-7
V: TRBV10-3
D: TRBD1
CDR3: CAISWGQGQSYEQYF
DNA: TGTGCCATCAGTTGGGGACAGGGCCAATCCTACGAGCAGTACTTC

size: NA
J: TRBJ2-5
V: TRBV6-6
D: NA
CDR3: CASSYGGAGQETQYF
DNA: TGTGCCAGCAGTTACGGGGGGGCAGGTCAAGAGACCCAGTACTTC

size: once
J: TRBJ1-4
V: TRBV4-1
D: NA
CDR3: CASSPQGMGEKLFF
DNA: TGCGCCAGCAGCCCACAGGGTATGGGTGAAAAACTGTTTTTT

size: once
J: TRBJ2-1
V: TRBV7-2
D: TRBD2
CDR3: CASSLTSGAYNEQFF
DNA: TGTGCCAGCAGCCTCACTAGCGGGGCCTACAATGAGCAGTTCTTC

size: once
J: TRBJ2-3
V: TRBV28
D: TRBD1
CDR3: CASSPDRGSTDTQYF
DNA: TGTGCCAGCAGTCCGGACAGGGGCAGCACAGATACGCAGTATTTT

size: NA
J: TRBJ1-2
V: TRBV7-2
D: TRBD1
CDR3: CASSLASGTGNYGYTF
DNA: TGTGCCAGCAGCTTAGCCTCCGGGACAGGGAACTATGGCTACACCTTC

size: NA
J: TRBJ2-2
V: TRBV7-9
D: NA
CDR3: CASSFGLPGTGELFF
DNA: TGTGCCAGCAGCTTCGGACTACCCGGCACCGGGGAGCTGTTCTTT

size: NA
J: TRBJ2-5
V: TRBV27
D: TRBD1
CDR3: CASSAYGTGKETQYF
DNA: TGTGCCAGCAGTGCTTACGGGACAGGGAAAGAGACCCAGTACTTC

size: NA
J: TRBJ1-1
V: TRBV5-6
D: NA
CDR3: CASSIDRRGMNTEAFF
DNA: TGTGCCAGCAGTATCGACAGGCGCGGTATGAACACTGAAGCTTTCTTT

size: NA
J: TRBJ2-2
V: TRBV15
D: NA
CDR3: CATSRGQANTGELFF
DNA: TGTGCCACCAGCAGAGGACAGGCAAACACCGGGGAGCTGTTTTTT

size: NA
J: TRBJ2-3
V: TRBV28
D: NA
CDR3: CASSVTGYGRITDTQYF
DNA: TGTGCCAGCAGTGTCACAGGGTACGGGAGGATCACAGATACGCAGTATTTT

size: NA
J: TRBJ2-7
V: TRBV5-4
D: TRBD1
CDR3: CASSPGQGASYEQYF
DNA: TGTGCCAGCAGCCCCGGACAGGGGGCCTCCTACGAGCAGTACTTC

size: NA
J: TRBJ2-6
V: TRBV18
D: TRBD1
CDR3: CASSLDRGGSPGANVLTF
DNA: TGTGCCAGCTCTTTGGACAGGGGAGGTTCGCCGGGGGCCAACGTCCTGACTTTC

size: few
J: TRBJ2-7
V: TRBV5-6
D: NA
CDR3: CASSFLAYEQYF
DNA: TGTGCCAGCAGCTTTTTAGCCTACGAGCAGTACTTC

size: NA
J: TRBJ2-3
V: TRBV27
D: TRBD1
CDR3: CASSPTPGTDTDTQYF
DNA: TGTGCCAGCAGTCCCACCCCAGGGACAGACACAGATACGCAGTATTTT

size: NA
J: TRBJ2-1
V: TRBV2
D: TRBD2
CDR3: CASKKISGRAFDEQFF
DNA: TGTGCCAGCAAAAAAATTAGCGGGAGGGCCTTCGATGAGCAGTTCTTC

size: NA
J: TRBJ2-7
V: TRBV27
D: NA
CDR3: CASSPTSSYEQYF
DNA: TGTGCCAGCAGTCCCACCAGCTCCTACGAGCAGTACTTC

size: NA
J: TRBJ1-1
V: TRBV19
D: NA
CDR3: CAIYLGTTNTEAFF
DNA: TGTGCCATTTACCTCGGGACAACAAACACTGAAGCTTTCTTT

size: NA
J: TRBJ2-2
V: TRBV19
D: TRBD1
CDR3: CASSIRGQGGAANTGELFF
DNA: TGTGCCAGTAGTATAAGAGGACAGGGGGGCGCCGCGAACACCGGGGAGCTGTTTTTT

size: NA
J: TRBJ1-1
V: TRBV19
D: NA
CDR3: CASSINPTATEAFF
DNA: TGTGCCAGTAGTATTAATCCGACAGCCACTGAAGCTTTCTTT

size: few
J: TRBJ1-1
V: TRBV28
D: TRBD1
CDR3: CASSPTQGGTEAFF
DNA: TGTGCCAGCAGTCCGACACAGGGGGGAACTGAAGCTTTCTTT

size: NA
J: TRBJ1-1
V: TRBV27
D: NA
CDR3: CASSFLGARTEAFF
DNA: TGTGCCAGCAGTTTCCTTGGGGCGCGGACTGAAGCTTTCTTT

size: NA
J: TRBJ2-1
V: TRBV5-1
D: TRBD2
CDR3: CASSWTIAGVSYNEQFF
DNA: TGCGCCAGCAGCTGGACTATAGCGGGAGTGAGCTACAATGAGCAGTTCTTC

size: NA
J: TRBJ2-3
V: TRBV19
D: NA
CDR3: CASNRRIGTDTQYF
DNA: TGTGCCAGTAATCGGAGAATAGGCACAGATACGCAGTATTTT

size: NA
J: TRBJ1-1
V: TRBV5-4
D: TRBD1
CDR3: CASSLRQGQNTEAFF
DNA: TGTGCCAGCAGCCTGAGACAGGGCCAGAACACTGAAGCTTTCTTT

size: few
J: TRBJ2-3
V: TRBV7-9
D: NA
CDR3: CASSSGHRTDTQYF
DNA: TGTGCCAGCAGCTCGGGACACCGCACAGATACGCAGTATTTT

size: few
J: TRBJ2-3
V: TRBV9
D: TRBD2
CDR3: CASSETSGSLTDTQYF
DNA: TGTGCCAGCAGCGAGACTAGCGGGAGCCTCACAGATACGCAGTATTTT

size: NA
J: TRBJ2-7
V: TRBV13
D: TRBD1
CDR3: CASRQGQGRNFSYEQYF
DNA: TGTGCCAGCAGACAAGGACAGGGGCGGAATTTCTCCTACGAGCAGTACTTC

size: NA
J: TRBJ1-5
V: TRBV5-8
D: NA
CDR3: CASSGTGAGQPQHF
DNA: TGTGCCAGCAGCGGGACTGGGGCGGGTCAGCCCCAGCATTTT

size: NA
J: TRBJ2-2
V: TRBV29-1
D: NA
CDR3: CSVFARSNTGELFF
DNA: TGCAGCGTTTTTGCGCGGTCGAACACCGGGGAGCTGTTTTTT

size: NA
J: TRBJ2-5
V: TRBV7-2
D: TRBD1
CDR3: CASSSGQGLETQYF
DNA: TGTGCCAGCAGCTCGGGACAGGGATTGGAGACCCAGTACTTC

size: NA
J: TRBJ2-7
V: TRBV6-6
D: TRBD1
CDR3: CASSYSPGQGWEQYF
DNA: TGTGCCAGCAGTTACTCGCCGGGACAGGGCTGGGAGCAGTACTTC

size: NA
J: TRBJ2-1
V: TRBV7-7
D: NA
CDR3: CASSLSEKNEQFF
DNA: TGTGCTAGCAGCTTGAGCGAGAAAAATGAGCAGTTCTTC

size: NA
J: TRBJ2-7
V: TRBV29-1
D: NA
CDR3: CSVEGGITNEQYF
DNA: TGCAGCGTTGAGGGCGGGATAACGAACGAGCAGTACTTC

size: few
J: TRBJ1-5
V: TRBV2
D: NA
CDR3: CASTTGLGNQPQHF
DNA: TGTGCCAGCACCACAGGGTTAGGGAATCAGCCCCAGCATTTT

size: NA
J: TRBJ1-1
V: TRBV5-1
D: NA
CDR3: CASSLNSSPRGEAFF
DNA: TGCGCCAGCAGCTTGAACTCCAGCCCCCGGGGAGAAGCTTTCTTT

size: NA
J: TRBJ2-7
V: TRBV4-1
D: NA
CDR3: CASRGGYEQYF
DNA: TGCGCCAGCCGTGGGGGGTACGAGCAGTACTTC

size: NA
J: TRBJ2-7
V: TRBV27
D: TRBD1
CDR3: CASSLKPHTGVSYEQYF
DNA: TGTGCCAGCAGTTTAAAGCCCCACACAGGGGTTTCCTACGAGCAGTACTTC

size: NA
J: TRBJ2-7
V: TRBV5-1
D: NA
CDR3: CASSGGWGISYEQYF
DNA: TGCGCCAGCAGCGGGGGGTGGGGGATATCCTACGAGCAGTACTTC

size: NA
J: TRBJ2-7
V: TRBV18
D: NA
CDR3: CASSPGRNEQYF
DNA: TGTGCCAGCTCACCGGGCCGGAACGAGCAGTACTTC

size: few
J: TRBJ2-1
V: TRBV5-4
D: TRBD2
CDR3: CASSLQLAGGLNEQFF
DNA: TGTGCCAGCAGCTTGCAACTAGCGGGAGGTCTCAATGAGCAGTTCTTC

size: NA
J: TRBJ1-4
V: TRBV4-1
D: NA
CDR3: CASSQTQGKVFF
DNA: TGCGCCAGCAGCCAAACCCAGGGTAAAGTGTTTTTT

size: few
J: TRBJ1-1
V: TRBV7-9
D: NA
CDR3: CASSSLGADRNTEAFF
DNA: TGTGCCAGCAGCTCCCTCGGAGCTGACAGGAACACTGAAGCTTTCTTT

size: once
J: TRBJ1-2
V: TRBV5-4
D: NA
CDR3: CASSPPGGASGYTF
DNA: TGTGCCAGCAGCCCCCCCGGGGGGGCAAGCGGCTACACCTTC

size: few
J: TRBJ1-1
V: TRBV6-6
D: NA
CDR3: CATVEGGSNTEAFF
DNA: TGTGCCACCGTTGAGGGGGGGTCGAACACTGAAGCTTTCTTT

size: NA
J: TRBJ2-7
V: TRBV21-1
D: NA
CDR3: CASSNRRVEYSYEQYF
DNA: TGTGCCAGCAGCAACCGCCGGGTTGAATACTCCTACGAGCAGTACTTC

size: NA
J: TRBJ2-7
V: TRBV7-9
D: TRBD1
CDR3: CSSSPKDRSYEQYF
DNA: TGTTCCAGCAGCCCGAAGGACAGGTCCTACGAGCAGTACTTC

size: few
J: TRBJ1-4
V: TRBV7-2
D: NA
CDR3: CASSWTATNEKLFF
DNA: TGTGCCAGCAGCTGGACAGCAACTAATGAAAAACTGTTTTTT

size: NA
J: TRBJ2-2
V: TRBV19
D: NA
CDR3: CASSIRGSGELFF
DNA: TGTGCCAGTAGTATCCGGGGGTCCGGGGAGCTGTTTTTT

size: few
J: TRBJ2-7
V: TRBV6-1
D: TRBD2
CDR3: CASSEAPAGREQYF
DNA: TGTGCCAGCAGTGAAGCACCAGCGGGGCGGGAGCAGTACTTC

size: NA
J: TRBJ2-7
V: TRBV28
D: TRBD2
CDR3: CASSLGGTSGTEQYF
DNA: TGTGCCAGCAGTTTAGGAGGGACTAGCGGGACCGAGCAGTACTTC

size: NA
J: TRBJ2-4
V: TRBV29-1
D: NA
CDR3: CSVEGLAKNIQYF
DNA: TGCAGCGTTGAAGGGCTAGCCAAAAACATTCAGTACTTC